The clone carrying this TCR beta chain came up many times. This record belongs to a study of spatial heterogeneity in lung cancer. Each molecule of TCR cDNA was tagged with one unique molecular identifier. TCRdb re-analysed the 5' RACE reads in MiXCR, keeping a single row per CDR3 protein. The repertoire holds around 110,000 distinct CDR3 sequences, with 12% as singletons. V was pared by 7 bases and J by 4 bases, with 6 bases of the junction left unmatched. The CDR3 contains 13 residues. This sample's time point: blood at routine non-recurrence follow-up after resection. Sequencing was performed on whole RNA extracted from tumor and nontumor lung tissue, or from frozen PBMC, and the material was left unsorted.

Sequencing used PBMCs, obtained at follow-up. J is TRBJ1-2 and V is TRBV12-3 or TRBV12-4; the match to TRBD1 covers 7 bases. This TCR was recovered from a male donor with early-stage non-small cell lung cancer. CDR3: CASTTGSAYGYTF. The CDR3 bases are TGTGCCAGCACGACAGGGTCGGCCTATGGCTACACCTTC.